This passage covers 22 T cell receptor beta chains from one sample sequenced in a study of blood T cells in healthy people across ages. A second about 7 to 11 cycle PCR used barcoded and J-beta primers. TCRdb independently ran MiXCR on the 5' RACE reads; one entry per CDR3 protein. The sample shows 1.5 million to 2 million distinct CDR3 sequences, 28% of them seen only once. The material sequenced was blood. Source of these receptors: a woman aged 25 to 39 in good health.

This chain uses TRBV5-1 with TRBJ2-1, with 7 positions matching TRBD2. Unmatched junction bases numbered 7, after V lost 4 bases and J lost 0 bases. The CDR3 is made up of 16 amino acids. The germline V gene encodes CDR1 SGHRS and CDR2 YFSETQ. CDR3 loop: CASSVTSRSSYNEQFF. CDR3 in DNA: TGCGCCAGCAGCGTGACTAGCAGGAGCTCCTACAATGAGCAGTTCTTC.

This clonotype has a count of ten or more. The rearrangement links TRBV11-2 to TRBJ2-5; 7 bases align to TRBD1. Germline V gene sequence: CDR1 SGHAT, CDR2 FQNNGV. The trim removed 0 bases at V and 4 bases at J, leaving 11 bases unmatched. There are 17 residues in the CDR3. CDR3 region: CASSLDITGAGGETQYF. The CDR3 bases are TGTGCCAGCAGCTTAGACATTACCGGGGCAGGGGGAGAGACCCAGTACTTC.

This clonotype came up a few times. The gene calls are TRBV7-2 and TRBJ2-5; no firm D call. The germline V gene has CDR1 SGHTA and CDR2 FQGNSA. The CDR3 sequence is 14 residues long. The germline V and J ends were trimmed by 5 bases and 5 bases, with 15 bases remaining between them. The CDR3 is CASSRDSPGETQYF. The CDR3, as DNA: TGTGCCAGCAGCCGCGACTCCCCTGGTGAGACCCAGTACTTC.

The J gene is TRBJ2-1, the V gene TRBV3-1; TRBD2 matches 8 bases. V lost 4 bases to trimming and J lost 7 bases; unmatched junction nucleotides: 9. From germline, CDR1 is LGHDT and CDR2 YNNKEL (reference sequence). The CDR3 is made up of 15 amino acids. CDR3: CASSPPGSGVNEQFF. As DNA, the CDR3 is TGTGCCAGCAGCCCACCGGGTAGCGGGGTAAATGAGCAGTTCTTC.

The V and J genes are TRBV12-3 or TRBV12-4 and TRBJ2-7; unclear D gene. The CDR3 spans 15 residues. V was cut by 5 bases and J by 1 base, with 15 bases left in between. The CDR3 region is CASSPRGRASYEQYF. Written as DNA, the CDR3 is TGTGCCAGCAGTCCACGAGGCCGAGCGTCCTACGAGCAGTACTTC.

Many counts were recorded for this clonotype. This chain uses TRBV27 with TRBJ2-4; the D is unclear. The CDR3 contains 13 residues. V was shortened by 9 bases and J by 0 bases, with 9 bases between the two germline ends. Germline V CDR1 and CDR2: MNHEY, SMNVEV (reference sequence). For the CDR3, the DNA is TGTGCCAGTTCCGGGTTAGCCAAAAACATTCAGTACTTC. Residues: CASSGLAKNIQYF.

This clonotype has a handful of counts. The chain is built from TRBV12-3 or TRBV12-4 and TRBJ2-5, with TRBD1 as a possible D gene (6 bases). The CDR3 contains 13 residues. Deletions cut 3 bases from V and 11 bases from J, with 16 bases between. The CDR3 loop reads CASSFNRVGEQYF. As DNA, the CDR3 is TGTGCCAGCAGTTTCAACAGGGTCGGAGAGCAGTACTTC.

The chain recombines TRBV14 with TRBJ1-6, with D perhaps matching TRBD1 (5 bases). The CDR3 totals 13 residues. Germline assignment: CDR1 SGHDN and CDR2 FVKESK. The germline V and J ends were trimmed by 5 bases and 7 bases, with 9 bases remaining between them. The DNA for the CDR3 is TGTGCCAGCAGCTCAGGGTTCAATTCACCCCTCCACTTT. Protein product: CASSSGFNSPLHF. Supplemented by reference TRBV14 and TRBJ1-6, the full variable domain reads EAGVTQFPSHSVIEKGQTVTLRCDPISGHDNLYWYRRVMGKEIKFLLHFVKESKQDESGMPNNRFLAERTGGTYSTLKVQPAELEDSGVYFCASSSGFNSPLHFGNGTRLTVT.

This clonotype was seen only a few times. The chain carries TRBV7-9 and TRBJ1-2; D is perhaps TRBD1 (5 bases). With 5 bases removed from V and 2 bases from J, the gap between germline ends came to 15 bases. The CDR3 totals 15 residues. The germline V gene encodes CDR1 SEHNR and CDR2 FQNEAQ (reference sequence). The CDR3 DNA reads TGTGCCAGCAGCCCTCTCTCAGGACACAACTATGGCTACACCTTC. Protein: CASSPLSGHNYGYTF.

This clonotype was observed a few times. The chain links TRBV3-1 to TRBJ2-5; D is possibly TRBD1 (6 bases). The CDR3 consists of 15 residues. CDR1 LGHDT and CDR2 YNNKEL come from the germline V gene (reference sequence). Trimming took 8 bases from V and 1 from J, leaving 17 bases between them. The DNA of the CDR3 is TGTGCCAGCTCCGAGGGGGAGTACCTCCAAGAGACCCAGTACTTC. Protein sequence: CASSEGEYLQETQYF.

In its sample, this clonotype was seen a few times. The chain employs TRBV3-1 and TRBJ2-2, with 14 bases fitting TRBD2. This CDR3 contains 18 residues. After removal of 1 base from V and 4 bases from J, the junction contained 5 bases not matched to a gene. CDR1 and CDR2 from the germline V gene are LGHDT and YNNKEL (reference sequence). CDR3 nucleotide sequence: TGTGCCAGCAGCCAAGTGGGACTAGCGGGAGCCCGCACCGGGGAGCTGTTTTTT. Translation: CASSQVGLAGARTGELFF.

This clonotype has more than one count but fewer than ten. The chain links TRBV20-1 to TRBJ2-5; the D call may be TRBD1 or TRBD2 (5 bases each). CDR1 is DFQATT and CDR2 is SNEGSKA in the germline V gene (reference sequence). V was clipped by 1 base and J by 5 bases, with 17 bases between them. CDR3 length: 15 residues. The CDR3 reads CSARVSGRLTETQYF. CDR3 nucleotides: TGCAGTGCTAGAGTATCGGGGCGCCTAACGGAGACCCAGTACTTC.

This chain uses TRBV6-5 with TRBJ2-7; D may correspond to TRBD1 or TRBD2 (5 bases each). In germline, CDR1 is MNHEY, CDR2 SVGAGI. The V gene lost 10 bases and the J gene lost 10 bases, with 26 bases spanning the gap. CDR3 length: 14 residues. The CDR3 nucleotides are TGTGCCAACCAACCGGGACCCCAGATAAAGGCCCAGTACTTC. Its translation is CANQPGPQIKAQYF.

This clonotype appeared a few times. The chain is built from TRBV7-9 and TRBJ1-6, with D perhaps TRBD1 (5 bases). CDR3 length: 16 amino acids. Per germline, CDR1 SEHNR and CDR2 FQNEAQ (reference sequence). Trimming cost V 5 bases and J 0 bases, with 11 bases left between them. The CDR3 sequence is CASSAGTVSYNSPLHF. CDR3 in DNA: TGTGCCAGCAGCGCGGGGACGGTCTCCTATAATTCACCCCTCCACTTT.

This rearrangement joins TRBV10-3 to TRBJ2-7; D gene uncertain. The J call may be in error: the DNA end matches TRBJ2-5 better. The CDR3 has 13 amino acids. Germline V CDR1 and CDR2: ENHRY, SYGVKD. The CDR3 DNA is TGTGCCATCAGTAACCGGTCGTCGGAGACCCAGTACTTC. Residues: CAISNRSSETQYF.

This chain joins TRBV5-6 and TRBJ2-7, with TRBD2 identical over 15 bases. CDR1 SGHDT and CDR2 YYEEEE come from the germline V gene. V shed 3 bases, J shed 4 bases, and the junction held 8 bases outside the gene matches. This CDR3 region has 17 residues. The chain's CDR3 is CASSSQTGLAGGYEQYF. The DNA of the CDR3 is TGTGCCAGCAGCTCGCAAACGGGACTAGCGGGAGGATACGAGCAGTACTTC.

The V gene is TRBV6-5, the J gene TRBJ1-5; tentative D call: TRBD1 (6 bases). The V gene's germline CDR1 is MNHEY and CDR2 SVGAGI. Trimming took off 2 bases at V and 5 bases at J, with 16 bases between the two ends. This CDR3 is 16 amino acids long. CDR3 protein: CASSYRRDTGDQPQHF. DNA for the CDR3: TGTGCCAGCAGTTACCGACGGGACACGGGAGATCAGCCCCAGCATTTT.

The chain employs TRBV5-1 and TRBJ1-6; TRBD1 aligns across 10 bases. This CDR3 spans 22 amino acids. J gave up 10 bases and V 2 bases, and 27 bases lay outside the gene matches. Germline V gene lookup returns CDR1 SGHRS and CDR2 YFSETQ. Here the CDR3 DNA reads TGCGCCAGCAGCTTTGAGGGCCCGACCGATACCGGGACAGGGGAAATAGGATCACCCCTCCACTTT. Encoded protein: CASSFEGPTDTGTGEIGSPLHF.

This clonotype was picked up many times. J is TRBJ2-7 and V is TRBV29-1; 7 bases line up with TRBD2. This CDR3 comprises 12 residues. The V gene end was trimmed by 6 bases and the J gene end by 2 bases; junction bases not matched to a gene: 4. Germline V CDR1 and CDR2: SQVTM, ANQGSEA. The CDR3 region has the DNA TGCAGCGTGACTAGCTCGACCTACGAGCAGTACTTC. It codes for CSVTSSTYEQYF.

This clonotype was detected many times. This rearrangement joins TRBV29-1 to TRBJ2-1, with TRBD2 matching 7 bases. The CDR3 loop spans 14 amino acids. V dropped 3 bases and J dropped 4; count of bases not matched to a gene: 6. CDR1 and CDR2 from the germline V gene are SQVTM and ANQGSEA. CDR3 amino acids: CSVESGGEYNEQFF. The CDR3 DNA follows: TGCAGCGTTGAGAGTGGGGGGGAGTACAATGAGCAGTTCTTC.

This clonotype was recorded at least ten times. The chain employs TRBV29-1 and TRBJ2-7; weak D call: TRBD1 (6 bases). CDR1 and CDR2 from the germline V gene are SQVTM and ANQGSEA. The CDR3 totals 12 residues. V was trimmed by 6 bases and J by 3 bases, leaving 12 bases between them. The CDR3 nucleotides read TGCAGCGTAGGACAGTCCGTCTACGAGCAGTACTTC. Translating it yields CSVGQSVYEQYF.

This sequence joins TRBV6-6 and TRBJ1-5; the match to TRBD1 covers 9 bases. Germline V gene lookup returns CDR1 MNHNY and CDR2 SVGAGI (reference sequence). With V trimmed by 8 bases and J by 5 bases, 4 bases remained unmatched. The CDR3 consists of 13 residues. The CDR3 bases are TGTGCCAGCCGTAGACAGGGGGATCAGCCCCAGCATTTT. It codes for CASRRQGDQPQHF.